The entry below gives a single T cell receptor (beta chain) sequence along with its context. Its binding antigen is unknown. Base qualities are missing; no much larger clone stands one base away. The CDR3 runs 15 residues from the cysteine to the phenylalanine. Only CDR3 DNA remains: 45 bases, in frame from the first base. In the germline V gene, CDR1 corresponds to SGDLS and CDR2 to YYNGEE. V was cut back by 1 base and J by 7 bases, leaving a gap of 15 bases between them. These data come from a study of the immune and genomic landscape of osteosarcoma (dated by TCRdb to 2018 to 2021). Looking at the study overall: The overall cohort included a few dozen pediatric and adult patients with high-grade osteosarcoma, and the median age at diagnosis was roughly 25 years (range roughly 5-90). Poor-risk disease was overrepresented in the cohort, as 73% of patients had an unfavorable pathologic response to standard therapy and 55% to 70% were deceased. In the overall cohort, more than 45% of patients were male, and around 76% had localized disease at diagnosis. To define immunogenic potential, the study profiled osteosarcoma specimens using whole genome, RNA and T-cell receptor sequencing, along with immunohistochemistry and reverse phase protein arrays. To characterize the osteosarcoma immunogenomic landscape, the TCR sequencing results were combined with transcriptome, protein array and immunostaining data. The goal of the study was to explain why immune checkpoint inhibitors have shown limited clinical activity in osteosarcoma. A couple of samples from the same tumor site were contributed by each of a few patients.

What the study reported, not specific to this receptor: Productive TCR clonality was found to be low overall, with an average of 0.09 and a maximum of 0.3, which suggested limited T-cell clonal expansion. Sample size was not determined by any statistical method, because osteosarcoma is rare and all possible samples were collected. In five cases, a single hyperexpanded clone dominated the repertoire, and each of these five cases had fewer than 100 T-cell clonotypes. Clonality benchmarks were derived from external normal skin and healthy peripheral blood data rather than from matched normal tissue. Although TCR productive clonality was higher in the immune-hot C3 cluster than in the cold C1 cluster, TCR productive clonality was still low overall. Alongside the frozen tumor specimens, matched blood was collected from only two patients.

Specimens were post-treatment primary, local recurrence and metastasis tumors from poor-prognosis patients. The metastasis specimens were resected osteosarcoma lung metastases that had been frozen. TCR beta chain CDR3 regions were immunosequenced using the ImmunoSEQ Assay (Adaptive Biotechnologies). The study's processing was this. The ImmunoSEQ Analyzer platform was used to export TCRB rearrangements, read counts, read proportions and gene usage. T-cell clonality was calculated on productive rearrangements as 1 minus Pielou's evenness. Clonal space homeostasis binned clonotypes as rare, small, medium, large or hyperexpanded (0.01 to 1 of the repertoire). TCR productive clonality was compared across immune clusters C1, C2 and C3 using the Wilcoxon rank sum test. Not all clones reach the TCRdb copy of this immuneACCESS table, which keeps in-frame sequences only. Checked studies attribute under half of the gap to unresolved V genes and leave the rest unexplained. V and J calls and clone size follow that table, whereas D and trimming were derived from the DNA. For this sample the table gives 2,500 to 3,500 clones, of which roughly 78% were detected only once. In total, the top ten clones hold about 9.5% of the sample.

The specimen sequenced was metastatic tumor tissue from the lung. The cell subset or site label, read with the paper, signifies: lung metastasis of osteosarcoma. This TCR was recovered from a woman aged 18 to 35 with osteosarcoma. The age is the age at diagnosis. Recombination linked TRBV9 to TRBJ2-1; possibly the D gene is TRBD1, per 6 matching bases. The CDR3 has the sequence CASSVNPAQGNEQFF. The sequence in DNA is TGTGCCAGCAGCGTAAACCCGGCCCAGGGGAATGAGCAGTTCTTC.